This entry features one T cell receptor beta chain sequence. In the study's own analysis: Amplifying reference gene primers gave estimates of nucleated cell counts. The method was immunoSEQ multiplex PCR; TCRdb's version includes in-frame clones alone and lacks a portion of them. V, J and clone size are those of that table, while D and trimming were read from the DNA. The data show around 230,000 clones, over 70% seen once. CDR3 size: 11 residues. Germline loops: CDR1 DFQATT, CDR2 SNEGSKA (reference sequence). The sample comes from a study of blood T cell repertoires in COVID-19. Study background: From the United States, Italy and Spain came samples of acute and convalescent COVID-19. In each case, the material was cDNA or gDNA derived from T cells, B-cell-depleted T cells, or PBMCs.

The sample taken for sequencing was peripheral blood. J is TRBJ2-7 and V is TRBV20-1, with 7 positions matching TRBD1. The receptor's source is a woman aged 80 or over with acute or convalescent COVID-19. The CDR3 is CSADRSYEQYF. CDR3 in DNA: TGCAGCGCGGACAGGTCCTACGAGCAGTACTTC.